These T cell receptor beta chains were read from a single sample in a study of cytotoxic CD8 clonotypes in ibrutinib-treated CLL. Clones were read by immunoSEQ multiplex PCR, and TCRdb kept only the in-frame ones, dropping some. The sample has around 150,000 clones, around 84% seen once. The sequenced sample was PBMCs, obtained after 36 months of ibrutinib treatment. These receptors were obtained from a human donor with chronic lymphocytic leukemia. CDR3s include the opening cysteine and the closing phenylalanine or tryptophan. A D gene is named only where the DNA matches it firmly. Clone size, where shown, is once, few, many, or a class for clones that have expanded.

v_call	clone_size	cdr3_length	d_call	j_call	cdr3_aa	cdr3_nt
TRBV10-2	.	14	.	TRBJ2-3	CATNKRAFTDTQYF	TGCGCCACTAACAAGCGGGCCTTCACAGATACGCAGTATTTT
TRBV2	.	14	.	TRBJ2-7	CASTTWATHHEQYF	TGTGCCAGCACCACTTGGGCCACGCATCACGAGCAGTACTTC
TRBV4-1	.	13	.	TRBJ2-5	CASSPRGQETQYF	TGCGCCAGCAGCCCCCGAGGCCAAGAGACCCAGTACTTC
TRBV6-1	.	15	TRBD1	TRBJ1-5	CASTPRTGGGQPQHF	TGTGCCAGCACCCCCCGGACAGGGGGCGGCCAGCCCCAGCATTTT
TRBV7-9	once	16	TRBD1	TRBJ2-2	CASSYTGTGNTGELFF	TGTGCCAGCAGCTATACCGGGACAGGGAACACCGGGGAGCTGTTTTTT
TRBV13	few	11	.	TRBJ1-2	CASSLEGSVTF	TGTGCCAGCAGCTTAGAGGGATCGGTCACCTTC
TRBV6-5	once	15	TRBD2	TRBJ2-7	CASSYSGGRAHEQYF	TGTGCCAGCAGTTACTCAGGCGGGAGGGCCCACGAGCAGTACTTC
TRBV2	.	12	.	TRBJ2-7	CASSESPHQRYF	TGTGCCAGCAGTGAATCCCCTCACCAGCGGTACTTC
TRBV5-1	.	15	.	TRBJ2-6	CASSKQDSGANVLTF	TGCGCCAGCAGCAAGCAGGACTCTGGGGCCAACGTCCTGACTTTC
TRBV27	.	13	.	TRBJ1-5	CASSFYSNQPQHF	TGTGCCAGCAGTTTTTATAGCAATCAGCCCCAGCATTTT
TRBV30	once	13	.	TRBJ2-7	CAWRWGTSYEQYF	TGTGCCTGGAGATGGGGCACCTCCTACGAGCAGTACTTC
TRBV28	.	15	TRBD1	TRBJ1-4	CASSTGTGNDEKLFF	TGTGCCAGCAGTACCGGGACAGGGAATGACGAAAAACTGTTTTTT
TRBV28	.	15	TRBD1	TRBJ2-1	CASTTGGQVYNEQFF	TGTGCCAGCACTACAGGGGGACAGGTTTACAATGAGCAGTTCTTC
TRBV5-1	.	13	TRBD2	TRBJ2-7	CASSSAGAHEQYF	TGCGCCAGCAGCTCAGCGGGGGCCCACGAGCAGTACTTC